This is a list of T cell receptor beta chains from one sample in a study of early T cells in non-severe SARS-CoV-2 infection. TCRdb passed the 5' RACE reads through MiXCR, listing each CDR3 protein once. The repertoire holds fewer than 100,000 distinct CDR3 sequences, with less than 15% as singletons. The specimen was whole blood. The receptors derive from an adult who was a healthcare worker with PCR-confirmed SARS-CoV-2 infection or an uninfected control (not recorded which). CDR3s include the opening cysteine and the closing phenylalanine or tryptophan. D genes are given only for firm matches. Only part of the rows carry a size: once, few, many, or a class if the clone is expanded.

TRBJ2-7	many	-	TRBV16	TGTGCCAGCACCCAGACGCCCTACGAGCAGTACTTC	CASTQTPYEQYF
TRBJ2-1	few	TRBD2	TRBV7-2	TGTGCCAGCAGCTTAAGAGGGACTAGCGGGGGGGCCTACAATGAGCAGTTCTTC	CASSLRGTSGGAYNEQFF
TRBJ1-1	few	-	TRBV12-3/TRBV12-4	TGTGCCAGCAGTGAGATCCGGGCTGGATCTTTCTTT	CASSEIRAGSFF
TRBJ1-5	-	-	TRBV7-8	TGTGCCAGCAGCTTAGCGCTGTTAGGCGACAATCAGCCCCAGCATTTT	CASSLALLGDNQPQHF
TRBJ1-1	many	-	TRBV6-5	TGTGCCAGCAGCCTCAGGGTTATGAACACTGAAGCTTTCTTT	CASSLRVMNTEAFF
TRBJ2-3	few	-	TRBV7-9	TGTGCCAGCAGCTTAGTCCGGTCCTCGGGGGCCAGCACAGATACGCAGTATTTT	CASSLVRSSGASTDTQYF
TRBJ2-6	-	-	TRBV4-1	TGCGCCAGCAGCCAAGGCTGGACAGCGAGCTCTGGGGCCAACGTCCTGACTTTC	CASSQGWTASSGANVLTF
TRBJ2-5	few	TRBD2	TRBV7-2	TGTGCCAGCAGCTTAGTGTCTAGCGGGGCACAAGAGACCCAGTACTTC	CASSLVSSGAQETQYF
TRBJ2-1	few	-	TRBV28	TGTGCCAGCAGTGAACCCGTACAGGGGCAGTTCTTC	CASSEPVQGQFF
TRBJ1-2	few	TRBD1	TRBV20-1	TGCAGTGCTACACCACAGGGGCACTATGGCTACACCTTC	CSATPQGHYGYTF
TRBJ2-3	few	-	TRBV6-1	TGTGCCAGCACGAGGGGGGGAGCCACAGATACGCAGTATTTT	CASTRGGATDTQYF
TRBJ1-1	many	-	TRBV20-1	TGCAGTGCTACCCCCGGCGGAGAGGGAACTGAAGCTTTCTTT	CSATPGGEGTEAFF
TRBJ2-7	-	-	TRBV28	TGTGCCAGCAGTCCACCCTCCAGTACAGGTGACGAGCAGTACTTC	CASSPPSSTGDEQYF
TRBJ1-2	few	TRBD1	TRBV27	TGTGCCAGCTCGGGACAGGACTATGGCTACACCTTC	CASSGQDYGYTF
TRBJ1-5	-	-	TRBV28	TGTGCCAGCAGTTTAATTAGGGGCGGTGGCCAGCCCCAGCATTTT	CASSLIRGGGQPQHF
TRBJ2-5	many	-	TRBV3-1	TGTGCCAGCAGCCACACAGGGATACAAGAGACCCAGTACTTC	CASSHTGIQETQYF
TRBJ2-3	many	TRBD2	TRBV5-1	TGCGCCAGCAGGCATAGCGGGAGCACAGATACGCAGTATTTT	CASRHSGSTDTQYF
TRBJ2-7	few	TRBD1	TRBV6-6	TGTGCCAGCACAGGGGGTCGGGGACGAGGGTACGAGCAGTACTTC	CASTGGRGRGYEQYF
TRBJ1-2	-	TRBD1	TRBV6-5	TGTGCCAGCAGAGCCCACAGGGGACCCTATGGCTACACCTTT	CASRAHRGPYGYTF
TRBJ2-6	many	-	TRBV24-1	TGTGCCACCAGTCCAACAGGGCCCCAAGGCAACGTCCTGACTTTC	CATSPTGPQGNVLTF
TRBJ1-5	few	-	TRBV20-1	TGCAGTGCTAGACCCTCCGGGGTGAGCAATCAGCCCCAGCATTTT	CSARPSGVSNQPQHF
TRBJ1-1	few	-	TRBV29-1	TGCAGCGTTGGCAGGGACTTGAACACTGAAGCTTTCTTT	CSVGRDLNTEAFF
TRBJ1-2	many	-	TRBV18	TGTGCCAGCTCACCCCTCGGTGAAGGCTATGGCTACACCTTC	CASSPLGEGYGYTF
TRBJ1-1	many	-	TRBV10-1	TGCGCCAGCAGTGAGCCACCGGGGGTAAGCATGAACACTGAAGCTTTCTTT	CASSEPPGVSMNTEAFF
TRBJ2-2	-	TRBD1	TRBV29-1	TGCAGCGTTTCAGATAGGGACAGGGACACCGGGGAGCTGTTTTTT	CSVSDRDRDTGELFF
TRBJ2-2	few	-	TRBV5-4	TGTGCCAGCAGCTTGGACATGAACACCGGGGAGCTGTTTTTT	CASSLDMNTGELFF
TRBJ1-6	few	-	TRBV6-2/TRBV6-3	TGTGCCAGCAGTTACGGGGCTTCACCCCTCCACTTT	CASSYGASPLHF
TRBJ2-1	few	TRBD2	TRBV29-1	TGCAGCGTTGAAAGCGGGGGACCTAGGAGGGAGCAGTTCTTC	CSVESGGPRREQFF
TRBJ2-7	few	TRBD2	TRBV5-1	TGCGCCAGCAGCTTGACTAGCGGGGTCTACGAGCAGTACTTC	CASSLTSGVYEQYF